Sequencing of this TCR beta chain was carried out in a study of T cell responses to AZD1222 COVID-19 vaccine. Overall study findings and caveats: Regions left unmutated in variants are reportedly the target of nearly half of spike-specific TCRs. CD4 TCRs associated with vaccination spanned spike, dominating at 160-218 and 743-854. At baseline, seropositivity was found in only six or seven AZD1222 recipients. Females outnumbered males among donors, who were mostly white British; clonal diversity was possibly underestimated.

CDR1 is MNHEY, CDR2 SVGAGI, per germline. The CDR3 runs 13 residues. V gave up 2 bases and J gave up 3 bases; unmatched junction bases: 1. As concerns this clone: Its target is not known.

Generated by immunoSEQ multiplex PCR, the TCRdb table keeps only in-frame clones and is missing some. The repertoire holds roughly 270,000 clones, approximately 94% seen once, with approximately 0.52% in the top ten. This sample comprised peripheral blood, obtained 28 days after the second AZD1222 dose. This sequence was found in an adult who received the AZD1222 COVID-19 vaccine. The chain uses TRBV6-5 and TRBJ2-7, with 7 bases identical to TRBD1. The CDR3 sequence: CASSYGTDYEQYF. CDR3 DNA: TGTGCCAGCAGTTACGGGACAGACTACGAGCAGTACTTC.